The next 3 T cell receptor beta chains were all read from a single sample in a study of T cell repertoires in cytomegalovirus infection. MiXCR, run by TCRdb on the reads, gives a single entry per CDR3 protein. The top ten clones hold about 12% of a sample with 750,000 to 950,000 distinct CDR3 sequences, almost 30% of them seen once. These receptors' targets are unknown. Sample: cultured CD8+ T cells from PBMCs, taken from culture after CMV antigen stimulation. The receptors derive from a human donor in good health (CMV status not recorded). Some clones in this sample may be carry-over from other donors' samples.

To note about this clonotype: Its ends do not fully match the called genes, so a read error is possible. The rearrangement links TRBV15 to TRBJ2-5; 8 nucleotides match TRBD1. Germline V gene lookup returns CDR1 LNHNV and CDR2 YYDKDF (reference sequence). The CDR3 has 15 residues. Written as DNA, the CDR3 is TGTGCAACCACCGACGGCAGGGGGCGAGGAGAGACCCAGTACTTC. As protein: CATTDGRGRGETQYF. Based on the CDR3 plus reference TRBV15 and TRBJ2-5, the full variable domain is DAMVIQNPRYQVTQFGKPVTLSCSQTLNHNVMYWYQQKSSQAPKLLFHYYDKDFNNEADTPDNFQSRRPNTSFCFLDIRSPGLGDTAMYLCATTDGRGRGETQYFGPGTRLLVL.

In its sample, this clonotype was seen many times. The J gene is TRBJ2-3, the V gene TRBV7-8; tentatively, D is TRBD1 (6 bases). Deletions cut 3 bases from V and 3 bases from J, with 10 bases between. The length of the CDR3 is 14 residues. CDR1 and CDR2 (germline): SGHVS, FQNEAQ. The CDR3 spells CASSFTGWTDTQYF. The CDR3 DNA reads TGTGCCAGCAGCTTCACAGGGTGGACAGATACGCAGTATTTT. The whole variable domain, filled in from reference TRBV7-8 and TRBJ2-3, reads GAGVSQSPRYKVAKRGQDVALRCDPISGHVSLFWYQQALGQGPEFLTYFQNEAQLDKSGLPSDRFFAERPEGSVSTLKIQRTQQEDSAVYLCASSFTGWTDTQYFGPGTRLTVL.

This clonotype was seen many times. V and J are TRBV7-8 and TRBJ2-1; TRBD2 agrees at 9 bases. After removal of 5 bases from V and 3 bases from J, the junction contained 8 bases not matched to a gene. Germline V gene sequence: CDR1 SGHVS, CDR2 FQNEAQ. CDR3 size: 16 residues. The DNA of the CDR3 is TGTGCCAGCAGCGCACGACTAGCGGTCCACTACAATGAGCAGTTCTTC. It encodes CASSARLAVHYNEQFF.